This TCR beta chain came from a study of beta chain features in type 1 diabetes. Germline CDR1 is LNHDA and CDR2 is SQIVND (reference sequence). V lost 1 base and J 3 bases, leaving 9 bases between the germline ends. The CDR3 runs to 14 residues. There are a few counts of this clone. Its antigen remains unknown. The study, taken as a whole, reports: Across all four CD4+ subsets, people with type 1 diabetes showed modestly shorter TCRB CDR3s. A cDNA-based sequencing approach could over-represent cells with high TCR expression.

Sequenced material consisted of expressed TCRB transcripts (all of the isolated RNA was reverse transcribed). Only in-frame clones appear in the TCRdb table, and some are missing; sequencing was by immunoSEQ multiplex PCR. The data contain under 400,000 clones, roughly 13% of them singletons. The receptor's source is a woman aged 18-35 years with type 1 diabetes. The specimen was naive CD4+ T cells from blood. The chain links TRBV19 to TRBJ1-2, with D unclear. The CDR3 region is CASSIAWRDYGYTF. DNA of the CDR3: TGTGCCAGTAGTATAGCCTGGAGGGACTATGGCTACACCTTC. The variable domain in full, completed from reference TRBV19 and TRBJ1-2, reads DGGITQSPKYLFRKEGQNVTLSCEQNLNHDAMYWYRQDPGQGLRLIYYSQIVNDFQKGDIAEGYSVSREKKESFPLTVTSAQKNPTAFYLCASSIAWRDYGYTFGSGTRLTVV.